What follows are 21 T cell receptor beta chains derived from one specimen sequenced in a study of shared clonotypes between healthy human individuals. Sequencing was performed with immunoSEQ multiplex PCR; in TCRdb, only in-frame clones are kept and a portion is missing. The profile shows approximately 740,000 clones, 92% of them singletons. Terminally differentiated effector memory CD45RA+ cells were excluded by CCR7 positive selection of CD45RO-negative cells. Source material: naive CD8+ T cells sorted from blood. These receptors were taken from a man aged 25 to 45 in good health.

The V call is TRBV29-1, the J call TRBJ2-1, with 8 bases fitting TRBD2. The trim removed 6 bases at V and 2 bases at J, leaving 15 bases unmatched. This CDR3 is built from 17 residues. Germline lookup yields CDR1 SQVTM and CDR2 ANQGSEA. CDR3 nucleotides: TGCAGCGTCGGAGGCCTAGCGGGTGAGGGGGCCTACAATGAGCAGTTCTTC. Protein product: CSVGGLAGEGAYNEQFF.

The rearrangement uses TRBV7-9 and TRBJ2-2; no firm D call. Germline loops: CDR1 SEHNR, CDR2 FQNEAQ (reference sequence). The V gene lost 1 base and the J gene lost 0 bases, with 12 bases spanning the gap. The CDR3 covers 17 residues. The CDR3 here is CASSLVTERPNTGELFF. The CDR3 coding sequence is TGTGCCAGCAGCTTAGTGACTGAGAGACCGAACACCGGGGAGCTGTTTTTT. Full variable domain (remainder filled in from reference TRBV7-9 and TRBJ2-2): DTGVSQNPRHKITKRGQNVTFRCDPISEHNRLYWYRQTLGQGPEFLTYFQNEAQLEKSRLLSDRFSAERPKGSFSTLEIQRTEQGDSAMYLCASSLVTERPNTGELFFGEGSRLTVL.

This chain joins TRBV5-1 and TRBJ2-7; D unclear. The V gene lost 4 bases and the J gene lost 2 bases, with 10 bases spanning the gap. Germline V gene data show CDR1 as SGHRS and CDR2 as YFSETQ. The CDR3 spans 13 residues. This CDR3 is CASSADPTYEQYF. The CDR3 DNA is TGCGCCAGCAGCGCGGACCCTACCTACGAGCAGTACTTC.

As concerns this clone: This specimen includes other DNA sequences encoding the same CDR3. The chain employs TRBV14 and TRBJ2-1; the D call may be TRBD1 or TRBD2 (5 bases each). With 1 base removed from V and 7 bases from J, the gap between germline ends came to 8 bases. The germline CDR1 and CDR2 sequences are SGHDN and FVKESK. The CDR3 length is 13 residues. This chain's CDR3 is CASSQGGRNEQFF. Written as DNA, the CDR3 is TGTGCCAGCAGCCAAGGGGGACGGAATGAGCAGTTCTTC.

V is TRBV19 and J is TRBJ2-7, with TRBD1 identical over 10 bases. V shed 5 bases and J 0 bases; nucleotides not matched to a gene: 1. The CDR3 sequence is 14 residues long. In germline, CDR1 is LNHDA, CDR2 SQIVND (reference sequence). The CDR3 DNA reads as TGTGCCAGTAGTTGGACAGGGGGCTCCTACGAGCAGTACTTC. It yields the protein CASSWTGGSYEQYF.

V and J are TRBV4-1 and TRBJ2-2; TRBD1 is a possible D gene (7 bases). Trimming stripped 1 base from V and 5 bases from J, with 11 bases between. The CDR3 runs 15 residues. Germline values: CDR1 MGHRA, CDR2 YSYEKL. In nucleotides, the CDR3 is TGCGCCAGCAGCCAAGTTTCAGGGGGGACCGGGGAGCTGTTTTTT. This sequence encodes CASSQVSGGTGELFF.

The chain links TRBV4-1 to TRBJ2-7, with 8 bases lining up with TRBD2. From germline, CDR1 is MGHRA and CDR2 YSYEKL. J was trimmed by 2 bases and V by 0 bases; bases with no gene match: 6. There are 16 residues in the CDR3. The CDR3 nucleotides read TGCGCCAGCAGCCAAGATGGGGGACTAGGGGCCTACGAGCAGTACTTC. This translates into CASSQDGGLGAYEQYF.

The chain links TRBV2 to TRBJ2-5; TRBD1 agrees at 9 bases. This CDR3 region has 19 residues. Germline lookup yields CDR1 SNHLY and CDR2 FYNNEI. Losses at the gene ends were 4 bases for V and 5 bases for J; bases not matched to a gene: 20. In DNA form, the CDR3 reads TGTGCCAGCAGTGTACCGGAAGGGACAGGGCTTTTAGTTGGGGAGACCCAGTACTTC. Protein: CASSVPEGTGLLVGETQYF.

The V call is TRBV28, the J call TRBJ1-4, with 7 bases fitting TRBD1. Germline V gives CDR1 MDHEN, CDR2 SYDVKM. V shed 5 bases, J shed 1 base, and the junction held 4 bases outside the gene matches. The CDR3 runs 15 residues. CDR3 residues: CASSDRQGTNEKLFF. In nucleotides, the CDR3 is TGTGCCAGCAGTGATAGACAGGGAACTAATGAAAAACTGTTTTTT.

The J gene is TRBJ2-7, the V gene TRBV2; tentatively, D is TRBD2 (5 bases). V shed 0 bases and J shed 3 bases, with 12 bases lying between them. Looked up from germline, CDR1 is SNHLY and CDR2 is FYNNEI. The CDR3 sequence is 15 residues long. This CDR3 reads CASSEAASRLYEQYF. The CDR3 DNA reads as TGTGCCAGCAGTGAAGCGGCTAGCAGACTCTACGAGCAGTACTTC.

The gene calls are TRBV5-1 and TRBJ1-1; a weak D match, TRBD1 (6 bases). V gave up 2 bases and J gave up 5 bases, with 10 bases separating them. Germline V CDR1 and CDR2: SGHRS, YFSETQ. CDR3 size: 13 residues. CDR3 sequence (DNA): TGCGCCAGCAGCTTACAGGGATCTACTGAAGCTTTCTTT. Translated, it gives CASSLQGSTEAFF.

The chain carries TRBV30 and TRBJ2-1; TRBD1 or TRBD2 may be the D gene (5 bases each). V was pared by 5 bases and J by 9 bases, with 17 bases between. In germline, CDR1 is GTSNPN, CDR2 SVGIG (reference sequence). The CDR3 length is 13 residues. This CDR3 is CAWASLNGAEQFF. The CDR3 nucleotides read TGTGCCTGGGCCTCCCTAAACGGGGCTGAGCAGTTCTTC.

CDR3 residues: CATSRMREKDEAFF. The CDR3 DNA follows: TGTGCCACCAGCAGAATGAGGGAAAAGGATGAAGCTTTCTTT. The chain carries TRBV15 and TRBJ1-1; D gene unclear. The V end was cut by 2 bases, the J end by 7 bases, with 14 bases between. The CDR3 contains 14 residues. Germline V gene sequence: CDR1 LNHNV, CDR2 YYDKDF (reference sequence).

This clone was seen just once. The rearrangement links TRBV28 to TRBJ1-2; possibly TRBD1 for D (6 bases). CDR3 size: 15 residues. CDR1 is MDHEN, CDR2 SYDVKM, per germline. Trimming removed 4 bases from V and 6 bases from J, with 18 bases in between. The CDR3, as DNA: TGTGCCAGCAGTTGGGAGGGTCCGGGGGCGAATGGCTACACCTTC. This translates into CASSWEGPGANGYTF.

This rearrangement joins TRBV10-1 to TRBJ2-3; 11 positions match TRBD2. The junction had 7 bases not matched to a gene; V was cut back by 6 bases and J by 2 bases. Germline V lookup: CDR1 WNHNN, CDR2 SYGVQD (reference sequence). The CDR3 covers 16 residues. The CDR3 loop reads CASSPRLAGTTDTQYF. In DNA, the CDR3 is TGCGCCAGCAGCCCCCGACTAGCGGGAACCACAGATACGCAGTATTTT.

The chain has TRBV27 and TRBJ2-7; D might be TRBD1 or TRBD2, each matching 6 bases. Germline assignment: CDR1 MNHEY and CDR2 SMNVEV (reference sequence). The V end lost 2 bases, the J end lost 4 bases, and 21 bases lay between the germline ends. This CDR3 spans 17 amino acids. CDR3 DNA: TGTGCCAGCAGTTTACTTCCCGGGGGCGGCCCCAGATACGAGCAGTACTTC. This sequence encodes CASSLLPGGGPRYEQYF.

The J gene is TRBJ2-7, the V gene TRBV13; possibly TRBD1 or TRBD2 for D (5 bases each). Germline V gives CDR1 PRHDT, CDR2 FYEKMQ (reference sequence). This CDR3 contains 15 residues. The V end lost 4 bases, the J end lost 8 bases, and 21 bases lay between the germline ends. The CDR3 sequence: CASSSLSGRLSKQYF. The CDR3 bases are TGTGCCAGCAGCTCCTTATCGGGACGCCTTAGTAAGCAGTACTTC.

The chain links TRBV28 to TRBJ2-5; 7 bases agree with TRBD1. This CDR3 region has 16 residues. CDR1 MDHEN and CDR2 SYDVKM come from the germline V gene. Unmatched junction bases numbered 11, after V lost 4 bases and J lost 3 bases. CDR3 sequence (DNA): TGTGCCAGCAGTTCCCGACAGGGATGGGGCGAAGAGACCCAGTACTTC. Translating gives CASSSRQGWGEETQYF.

This sequence joins TRBV10-2 and TRBJ2-7, with 10 bases identical to TRBD2. Germline CDR1 reads WSHSY; CDR2 reads SAAADI. The CDR3 is made up of 14 amino acids. With 6 bases clipped from V and 5 bases from J, the junction kept 7 bases outside the gene matches. CDR3 residues: CASRILAGVNEQYF. CDR3 DNA sequence: TGCGCCAGCAGAATCCTAGCGGGGGTAAACGAGCAGTACTTC.

The chain joins TRBV30 to TRBJ1-1, with 10 positions matching TRBD1. With 5 bases clipped from V and 1 base from J, the junction kept 4 bases outside the gene matches. The CDR3 extends over 14 amino acids. Germline V gene sequence: CDR1 GTSNPN, CDR2 SVGIG (reference sequence). The CDR3 loop reads CAWDRTGGNTEAFF. The CDR3, as DNA: TGTGCCTGGGATCGGACAGGGGGGAACACTGAAGCTTTCTTT.

V usage is TRBV4-2 and J usage is TRBJ2-1, with TRBD2 matching over 13 bases. The V gene end was trimmed by 0 bases and the J gene end by 8 bases; junction bases not matched to a gene: 4. CDR3 length equals 16 residues. The germline gives CDR1 LGHNA, CDR2 YNFKEQ. The CDR3 sequence: CASSQDGLAGVDEQFF. In DNA, the CDR3 is TGTGCCAGCAGCCAAGATGGACTAGCGGGAGTGGATGAGCAGTTCTTC.